Presented here are 12 T cell receptor beta chains from one specimen sequenced in a study of spatial heterogeneity in lung cancer. TCRdb called the 5' RACE reads again in MiXCR, with one record for every CDR3 protein. This sample has tens of thousands of distinct CDR3 sequences, with more than 6.5% found just once. The time point here: blood at routine non-recurrence follow-up after resection. Unsorted tumor, nontumor lung tissue or cryopreserved PBMC supplied the whole RNA. Specimen: PBMCs, collected at follow-up. The receptors were gathered from a female donor with early-stage non-small cell lung cancer.

As concerns this clonotype: A much larger clone differs by one base, so this may be a read error. This sequence joins TRBV7-2 and TRBJ2-3, with 12 positions matching TRBD1. The CDR3 is 15 amino acids. CDR1 is SGHTA, CDR2 FQGNSA, per germline. CDR3 sequence (DNA): TGTGCCGGCAGCCAGGGACAGGGGGCAATAGATACGCAGTATTTT. This gives the protein CAGSQGQGAIDTQYF.

This clonotype was seen many times. The chain carries TRBV11-2 and TRBJ2-3; D is perhaps TRBD1 (6 bases). Germline lookup yields CDR1 SGHAT and CDR2 FQNNGV. V was cut by 4 bases and J by 5 bases, with 10 bases left in between. The CDR3 is made up of 13 amino acids. The DNA for the CDR3 is TGTGCCAGCAGCTCCAGGACAGAAGATACGCAGTATTTT. It translates to CASSSRTEDTQYF.

This clonotype was counted between two and nine times. Here the CDR3 reads CASSDSQSGTDTQYF. The CDR3 DNA reads as TGCGCCAGCAGTGACTCTCAGAGCGGCACAGATACGCAGTATTTT. The chain uses TRBV10-2 and TRBJ2-3; D unresolved. Between the trimmed V and J ends, which lost 3 bases and 1 base, there was a span of 11 bases. This CDR3 has 15 amino acids. The germline V gene encodes CDR1 WSHSY and CDR2 SAAADI.

The table lists this clonotype with a few counts. This rearrangement joins TRBV20-1 to TRBJ2-7; 11 bases match TRBD2. The J segment lost 0 bases and the V segment lost 2 bases, leaving 3 bases of the junction unmatched. Germline V gene data show CDR1 as DFQATT and CDR2 as SNEGSKA (reference sequence). The CDR3 runs 15 residues. The CDR3 nucleotides read TGCAGTGCTAGACCTAGCGGGGGGATCTCCTACGAGCAGTACTTC. Translating it yields CSARPSGGISYEQYF.

This clonotype was detected many times. This chain uses TRBV20-1 with TRBJ2-7, with D uncertain. This CDR3 contains 14 residues. V lost 0 bases to trimming and J lost 6 bases, with 15 bases between them. Per the germline V gene, CDR1 is DFQATT and CDR2 is SNEGSKA (reference sequence). CDR3 sequence: CSARDPTHSGEQYF. The CDR3 region has the DNA TGCAGTGCTAGAGATCCGACTCATTCAGGCGAGCAGTACTTC.

This clonotype was seen at least ten times. V and J are TRBV2 and TRBJ2-7; 7 nucleotides match TRBD2. Germline CDR1 SNHLY, CDR2 FYNNEI. V shed 3 bases, J shed 0 bases, and the junction held 5 bases outside the gene matches. This CDR3 is built from 15 residues. CDR3 sequence reads: CASSEGLLSSYEQYF. For the CDR3, the DNA is TGTGCCAGCAGTGAGGGACTATTGAGCTCCTACGAGCAGTACTTC.

This clonotype was detected only a few times. The rearrangement links TRBV6-2 or TRBV6-3 to TRBJ2-7; D is possibly TRBD1 or TRBD2 (5 bases each). From germline, CDR1 is MNHEY and CDR2 SVGEGT. The CDR3 loop spans 14 amino acids. V lost 2 bases and J 7 bases, leaving 15 bases between the germline ends. The CDR3 coding sequence is TGTGCCAGCAGTTACACGGGGCTTATCGGGGAGCAGTACTTC. Encoded protein: CASSYTGLIGEQYF.

This clonotype was observed at least ten times. The rearrangement joins TRBV12-3 or TRBV12-4 to TRBJ2-3, with 8 nucleotides matching TRBD1. After removal of 7 bases from V and 1 base from J, the junction contained 7 bases not matched to a gene. The CDR3 runs to 15 residues. The CDR3 here is CASNLSGGGTDTQYF. CDR3 nucleotides: TGTGCCAGCAATCTCTCAGGGGGCGGCACAGATACGCAGTATTTT.

This clonotype was observed a few times. CDR3 region: CASRGTVSNQPQHF. The CDR3 nucleotides are TGTGCCAGCAGGGGGACAGTTAGCAATCAGCCCCAGCATTTT. The chain uses TRBV2 and TRBJ1-5, with 7 bases aligning to TRBD1. The length of the CDR3 is 14 residues. Per the germline V gene, CDR1 is SNHLY and CDR2 is FYNNEI. V lost 6 bases, J lost 0 bases, and 2 bases stayed unmatched.

The chain recombines TRBV18 with TRBJ1-6; the D is unclear. Trimming cost V 3 bases and J 6 bases, with 12 bases left between them. The V gene's germline CDR1 is KGHSH and CDR2 LQKENI. The CDR3 length is 15 residues. CDR3 sequence reads: CASSPSGPINSPLHF. The CDR3 nucleotides are TGTGCCAGCTCACCTAGCGGACCCATTAATTCACCCCTCCACTTT.

The rearrangement links TRBV5-1 to TRBJ1-4; 9 positions agree with TRBD1. The germline V gene has CDR1 SGHRS and CDR2 YFSETQ. This CDR3 comprises 14 residues. V was pared by 3 bases and J by 4 bases, with 1 base of the junction left unmatched. For the CDR3, the DNA is TGCGCCAGCAGCTCGGGACAGGGTAATGAAAAACTGTTTTTT. This gives the protein CASSSGQGNEKLFF.

Only a few counts were recorded for this clonotype. This chain links TRBV20-1 with TRBJ2-7; 11 bases align to TRBD1. This CDR3 is built from 14 residues. Trimming at V came to 1 base and at J to 3 bases, leaving 2 bases not matched to a gene. Germline loops: CDR1 DFQATT, CDR2 SNEGSKA (reference sequence). CDR3 in DNA: TGCAGTGCTAGAGGGACAGGGGGCGTCTACGAGCAGTACTTC. Its translation is CSARGTGGVYEQYF.